The rows below give T cell receptor beta chains drawn from one sample of a study of T cell repertoires in cytomegalovirus infection. TCRdb passed the reads through MiXCR, listing each CDR3 protein once. Here the sample spans roughly 230,000 distinct CDR3 sequences, approximately 15% being singletons. Sequenced sample: CD8+ T cells from PBMCs. The receptor source for this set is a human donor in good health (CMV status not recorded). Some clones in this sample may be carry-over from other donors' samples. The CDR3 runs from the conserved cysteine through the conserved F or W. A D gene is named only where the DNA matches it firmly. Expanded clones get a size class; other rows say once, few or many, or leave the size out.

CDR3aa: CATSLTGITDTQYF; CDR3nt: TGTGCCACCAGCTTGACAGGTATCACAGATACGCAGTATTTT; v_gene: TRBV24-1; d_gene: .; abundance: many; j_gene: TRBJ2-3
CDR3aa: CASSLVAPGTDTDTQYF; CDR3nt: TGCGCCAGCAGCTTGGTGGCACCCGGGACAGACACAGATACGCAGTATTTT; v_gene: TRBV5-1; d_gene: TRBD1; abundance: .; j_gene: TRBJ2-3
CDR3aa: CASSPRGGITDTQYF; CDR3nt: TGTGCCAGCAGCCCCCGGGGGGGCATCACAGATACGCAGTATTTT; v_gene: TRBV7-6; d_gene: TRBD2; abundance: many; j_gene: TRBJ2-3
CDR3aa: CASSYPTEYQPQHF; CDR3nt: TGTGCCAGCAGTTACCCCACAGAGTATCAGCCCCAGCATTTT; v_gene: TRBV6-2/TRBV6-3; d_gene: .; abundance: .; j_gene: TRBJ1-5
CDR3aa: CASSFLTSGGADTQYF; CDR3nt: TGTGCCAGCAGTTTCCTGACTAGCGGGGGGGCAGATACGCAGTATTTT; v_gene: TRBV28; d_gene: TRBD2; abundance: .; j_gene: TRBJ2-3
CDR3aa: CASSAYTGTSGTLRDEQYF; CDR3nt: TGTGCCAGCAGCGCCTACACCGGGACTAGCGGAACATTGAGGGACGAGCAGTACTTC; v_gene: TRBV2; d_gene: TRBD2; abundance: .; j_gene: TRBJ2-7
CDR3aa: CASSKRDSETQYF; CDR3nt: TGTGCCAGCAGCAAACGGGACTCGGAGACCCAGTACTTC; v_gene: TRBV7-9; d_gene: .; abundance: few; j_gene: TRBJ2-5
CDR3aa: CASTAAGSSNQPQHF; CDR3nt: TGTGCCAGTACCGCAGCAGGGTCTAGCAATCAGCCCCAGCATTTT; v_gene: TRBV19; d_gene: .; abundance: many; j_gene: TRBJ1-5
CDR3aa: CAISELWGGGLAGNSGANVLTF; CDR3nt: TGTGCCATCAGTGAGCTTTGGGGCGGGGGACTCGCCGGGAATTCTGGGGCCAACGTCCTGACTTTC; v_gene: TRBV10-3; d_gene: TRBD2; abundance: .; j_gene: TRBJ2-6
CDR3aa: CASRVAIDGYTF; CDR3nt: TGTGCCAGCAGAGTCGCGATAGATGGCTACACCTTC; v_gene: TRBV28; d_gene: .; abundance: few; j_gene: TRBJ1-2
CDR3aa: CASIPKADRIATNEKLFF; CDR3nt: TGTGCCAGCATCCCCAAAGCGGACAGGATTGCAACTAATGAAAAACTGTTTTTT; v_gene: TRBV7-8; d_gene: TRBD1; abundance: many; j_gene: TRBJ1-4
CDR3aa: CASSYSAGGLYEQYF; CDR3nt: TGTGCCAGCAGTTACTCTGCCGGGGGCCTCTACGAGCAGTACTTC; v_gene: TRBV6-5; d_gene: .; abundance: many; j_gene: TRBJ2-7
CDR3aa: CASSIITGADTQYF; CDR3nt: TGTGCCAGTAGTATAATCACAGGGGCAGATACGCAGTATTTT; v_gene: TRBV19; d_gene: TRBD1; abundance: .; j_gene: TRBJ2-3
CDR3aa: CASSPYRQGPKSPLHF; CDR3nt: TGTGCCAGCAGCCCTTACCGACAGGGCCCAAAGTCACCCCTCCACTTT; v_gene: TRBV5-6; d_gene: TRBD1; abundance: few; j_gene: TRBJ1-6
CDR3aa: CASSPQGRFNNEQFF; CDR3nt: TGTGCCAGCAGCCCTCAGGGTCGGTTCAACAATGAGCAGTTCTTC; v_gene: TRBV7-9; d_gene: .; abundance: many; j_gene: TRBJ2-1
CDR3aa: CASSPSGQPTRDEQYF; CDR3nt: TGTGCCAGCTCACCAAGTGGACAGCCGACCCGGGACGAGCAGTACTTC; v_gene: TRBV18; d_gene: .; abundance: few; j_gene: TRBJ2-7
CDR3aa: CASSLGHYSNQPQHF; CDR3nt: TGTGCCAGCAGTTTGGGACATTATAGCAATCAGCCCCAGCATTTT; v_gene: TRBV28; d_gene: .; abundance: .; j_gene: TRBJ1-5
CDR3aa: CASSHPGTATYEQYF; CDR3nt: TGTGCCAGCAGTCATCCCGGGACAGCGACCTACGAGCAGTACTTC; v_gene: TRBV7-9; d_gene: TRBD1; abundance: many; j_gene: TRBJ2-7
CDR3aa: CASSSSEWAGKDEQYF; CDR3nt: TGTGCCAGCAGCTCCTCTGAGTGGGCGGGGAAGGACGAGCAGTACTTC; v_gene: TRBV7-6; d_gene: .; abundance: few; j_gene: TRBJ2-7
CDR3aa: CSAFRDRTTDTQYF; CDR3nt: TGCAGTGCTTTCCGGGACAGAACCACAGATACGCAGTATTTT; v_gene: TRBV20-1; d_gene: TRBD1; abundance: .; j_gene: TRBJ2-3
CDR3aa: CASSFSERGDTGELFF; CDR3nt: TGCGCCAGCAGCTTCTCCGAGAGGGGGGACACCGGGGAGCTGTTTTTT; v_gene: TRBV5-1; d_gene: .; abundance: .; j_gene: TRBJ2-2
CDR3aa: CASKPNHGQGALEQYF; CDR3nt: TGTGCCAGCAAGCCGAATCACGGACAGGGGGCCCTCGAGCAGTACTTC; v_gene: TRBV7-2; d_gene: TRBD1; abundance: many; j_gene: TRBJ2-7
CDR3aa: CASSLEGRGDTQYF; CDR3nt: TGTGCCAGCAGCTTAGAGGGGCGGGGAGATACGCAGTATTTT; v_gene: TRBV7-8; d_gene: .; abundance: many; j_gene: TRBJ2-3
CDR3aa: CAISESGVNYGYTF; CDR3nt: TGTGCCATCAGTGAGTCGGGGGTAAACTATGGCTACACCTTC; v_gene: TRBV10-3; d_gene: .; abundance: few; j_gene: TRBJ1-2
CDR3aa: CSARDGGTGLHTGELFF; CDR3nt: TGCAGTGCTAGAGATGGGGGAACGGGACTCCACACCGGGGAGCTGTTTTTT; v_gene: TRBV20-1; d_gene: .; abundance: few; j_gene: TRBJ2-2
CDR3aa: CASALAATPAYEQYF; CDR3nt: TGTGCCAGCGCACTAGCGGCAACACCCGCCTACGAGCAGTACTTC; v_gene: TRBV7-8; d_gene: TRBD2; abundance: many; j_gene: TRBJ2-7
CDR3aa: CASSLILGYDQPQHF; CDR3nt: TGTGCCAGCAGTTTAATTCTGGGGTACGATCAGCCCCAGCATTTT; v_gene: TRBV28; d_gene: .; abundance: many; j_gene: TRBJ1-5
CDR3aa: CASTGTGVADTEAFF; CDR3nt: TGTGCCAGCACCGGGACAGGGGTAGCTGACACTGAAGCTTTCTTT; v_gene: TRBV7-9; d_gene: TRBD1; abundance: few; j_gene: TRBJ1-1
CDR3aa: CASSLGEVLVQETQYF; CDR3nt: TGTGCCAGCAGCTTAGGGGAGGTACTTGTCCAAGAGACCCAGTACTTC; v_gene: TRBV7-6; d_gene: .; abundance: many; j_gene: TRBJ2-5
CDR3aa: CASSPGLDEDNQPQHF; CDR3nt: TGTGCCAGCAGCCCTGGCCTAGACGAAGACAACCAGCCCCAGCATTTT; v_gene: TRBV6-2/TRBV6-3; d_gene: .; abundance: few; j_gene: TRBJ1-5
CDR3aa: CASSWGLAYEQYF; CDR3nt: TGTGCCAGCAGCTGGGGACTAGCCTACGAGCAGTACTTC; v_gene: TRBV11-1; d_gene: TRBD2; abundance: many; j_gene: TRBJ2-7
CDR3aa: CAITADDYEQYF; CDR3nt: TGTGCCATCACCGCGGACGATTACGAGCAGTACTTC; v_gene: TRBV10-3; d_gene: .; abundance: many; j_gene: TRBJ2-7
CDR3aa: CASSLDRGEQYF; CDR3nt: TGTGCCAGCAGCCTGGACAGGGGCGAGCAGTACTTC; v_gene: TRBV5-4; d_gene: TRBD1; abundance: .; j_gene: TRBJ2-7
CDR3aa: CASSLANYNEQFF; CDR3nt: TGTGCCAGCAGTTTAGCAAACTACAATGAGCAGTTCTTC; v_gene: TRBV12-3/TRBV12-4; d_gene: .; abundance: many; j_gene: TRBJ2-1
CDR3aa: CASSLPLNTEAFF; CDR3nt: TGTGCCAGCAGTTTACCGTTGAACACTGAAGCTTTCTTT; v_gene: TRBV12-3/TRBV12-4; d_gene: .; abundance: many; j_gene: TRBJ1-1
CDR3aa: CARQTDATNEKLFF; CDR3nt: TGTGCCAGGCAGACCGACGCAACTAATGAAAAACTGTTTTTT; v_gene: TRBV28; d_gene: .; abundance: .; j_gene: TRBJ1-4
CDR3aa: CASSLGQEVNQPQHF; CDR3nt: TGCGCCAGCAGCCTCGGCCAGGAGGTCAATCAGCCCCAGCATTTT; v_gene: TRBV4-1; d_gene: .; abundance: .; j_gene: TRBJ1-5
CDR3aa: CASSLHPIRAKNIQYF; CDR3nt: TGTGCCAGCAGCTTACACCCGATACGCGCCAAAAACATTCAGTACTTC; v_gene: TRBV7-6; d_gene: .; abundance: many; j_gene: TRBJ2-4
CDR3aa: CSALRGLETQYF; CDR3nt: TGCAGCGCCCTGAGGGGCCTAGAGACCCAGTACTTC; v_gene: TRBV20-1; d_gene: .; abundance: .; j_gene: TRBJ2-5
CDR3aa: CASRPAYRDHTYEQYF; CDR3nt: TGTGCCAGCAGGCCCGCATATCGGGACCATACCTACGAGCAGTACTTC; v_gene: TRBV6-1; d_gene: .; abundance: many; j_gene: TRBJ2-7
CDR3aa: CASSFFAGEQFF; CDR3nt: TGTGCCAGCAGTTTTTTTGCAGGGGAGCAGTTCTTC; v_gene: TRBV28; d_gene: .; abundance: few; j_gene: TRBJ2-1
CDR3aa: CASSSRGRGIWSYNEQFF; CDR3nt: TGTGCCAGCAGTTCCCGCGGCAGGGGTATCTGGTCCTACAATGAGCAGTTCTTC; v_gene: TRBV28; d_gene: .; abundance: .; j_gene: TRBJ2-1
CDR3aa: CASSSGTSVPDTQYF; CDR3nt: TGTGCCAGCAGCTCCGGGACTAGCGTGCCAGATACGCAGTATTTT; v_gene: TRBV7-2; d_gene: TRBD2; abundance: few; j_gene: TRBJ2-3
CDR3aa: CASSFDRDRQETQYF; CDR3nt: TGTGCCAGCAGTTTCGACCGGGACCGCCAAGAGACCCAGTACTTC; v_gene: TRBV27; d_gene: .; abundance: once; j_gene: TRBJ2-5
CDR3aa: CSVVGPAKNIQYF; CDR3nt: TGCAGCGTTGTGGGTCCAGCCAAAAACATTCAGTACTTC; v_gene: TRBV29-1; d_gene: .; abundance: .; j_gene: TRBJ2-4
CDR3aa: CASSLSFRGRGQETQYF; CDR3nt: TGTGCCAGCAGTTTATCGTTTCGGGGGAGGGGCCAAGAGACCCAGTACTTC; v_gene: TRBV27; d_gene: TRBD2; abundance: many; j_gene: TRBJ2-5